These 15 T cell receptor beta chains were sequenced from one sample in a study of blood T cell repertoires in COVID-19. Clones were read by immunoSEQ multiplex PCR, and TCRdb kept only the in-frame ones, dropping some. This sample has approximately 140,000 clones, with just under 85% found just once. Sequencing input: PBMCs or T cells enriched from blood (not recorded which). Source of these receptors: a woman aged 45-60 years with acute COVID-19.

This sequence joins TRBV2 and TRBJ2-3, with 7 bases that match TRBD2. V lost 7 bases, J lost 2 bases, and 6 bases stayed unmatched. Germline CDR1 and CDR2: SNHLY and FYNNEI. This CDR3 has 14 amino acids. The CDR3 spells CASKASGTTDTQYF. The CDR3 DNA reads as TGTGCCAGCAAGGCTAGCGGAACCACAGATACGCAGTATTTT.

This chain connects TRBV6-5 to TRBJ2-1; the match to TRBD2 covers 10 bases. In germline, CDR1 is MNHEY, CDR2 SVGAGI. The CDR3 spans 14 residues. V shed 2 bases and J 5 bases; nucleotides not matched to a gene: 0. The CDR3 region has the DNA TGTGCCAGCAGTTACGGACTAGCGGACAATGAGCAGTTCTTC. It is translated as CASSYGLADNEQFF.

V and J are TRBV15 and TRBJ1-2, with a tentative D call TRBD1 (5 bases). CDR3 length: 14 amino acids. V lost 3 bases to trimming and J lost 3 bases, with 11 bases between them. CDR1 is LNHNV, CDR2 YYDKDF, per germline (reference sequence). The CDR3 is CATSRDRQYYGYTF. DNA for the CDR3: TGTGCCACCAGCAGGGATCGACAGTACTATGGCTACACCTTC.

The J gene is TRBJ2-7, the V gene TRBV19, with 13 bases that match TRBD2. The CDR3 runs to 19 residues. The V segment lost 5 bases and the J segment 1 base; nucleotides outside the gene matches: 14. Germline CDR1 reads LNHDA; CDR2 reads SQIVND (reference sequence). CDR3 coding DNA: TGTGCCAGTAGTTCAGTGGGACCCGGGACTAGCGGGACTTCCTACGAGCAGTACTTC. Translation: CASSSVGPGTSGTSYEQYF. Together with reference TRBV19 and TRBJ2-7, the CDR3 gives the full variable domain: DGGITQSPKYLFRKEGQNVTLSCEQNLNHDAMYWYRQDPGQGLRLIYYSQIVNDFQKGDIAEGYSVSREKKESFPLTVTSAQKNPTAFYLCASSSVGPGTSGTSYEQYFGPGTRLTVT.

Here the CDR3 reads CASSQNYQSTDTQYF. The CDR3 DNA is TGTGCCAGCAGCCAAAACTACCAAAGCACAGATACGCAGTATTTT. V usage is TRBV7-2 and J usage is TRBJ2-3; D uncertain. V was trimmed by 5 bases and J by 0 bases, leaving 12 bases between them. The germline CDR1 and CDR2 sequences are SGHTA and FQGNSA. This CDR3 region has 15 residues.

The J gene is TRBJ1-2, the V gene TRBV27; 8 bases are a match to TRBD1. Germline-derived CDR1 and CDR2 are MNHEY and SMNVEV (reference sequence). After removal of 5 bases from V and 3 bases from J, the junction contained 14 bases not matched to a gene. CDR3 length: 17 amino acids. In nucleotides, the CDR3 is TGTGCCAGCAGTGCCCGGACAGGGCAATTAGTTGACTATGGCTACACCTTC. It encodes CASSARTGQLVDYGYTF.

The table lists this clone with a few counts. This chain links TRBV4-3 with TRBJ2-3; D may be TRBD2 (5 bases). Germline V CDR1 and CDR2: LGHNA, YSLEER. Trimming stripped 4 bases from V and 0 bases from J, with 11 bases between. The CDR3 contains 15 residues. In nucleotides, the CDR3 is TGCGCCAGCAGCCTCAGAGGCGGGAGCACAGATACGCAGTATTTT. Protein: CASSLRGGSTDTQYF.

The V gene is TRBV7-3, the J gene TRBJ1-1; weak D call: TRBD1 (6 bases). CDR3 length: 16 residues. V dropped 3 bases and J dropped 1 base, with 15 bases sitting between them. Germline assignment: CDR1 SGHTA and CDR2 FQGTGA. Written as DNA, the CDR3 is TGTGCCAGCAGCTTGCAGGGGCCAGGGGCGAACACTGAAGCTTTCTTT. Translation gives CASSLQGPGANTEAFF.

This chain connects TRBV28 to TRBJ2-7; 9 nucleotides line up with TRBD1. The CDR3 consists of 12 residues. The germline gives CDR1 MDHEN, CDR2 SYDVKM. J was trimmed by 5 bases and V by 8 bases; bases with no gene match: 4. The CDR3 sequence is CASWDRVNEQYF. Here the CDR3 DNA reads TGTGCCAGCTGGGACAGGGTAAACGAGCAGTACTTC. The full variable domain, rest sourced from reference TRBV28 and TRBJ2-7, is DVKVTQSSRYLVKRTGEKVFLECVQDMDHENMFWYRQDPGLGLRLIYFSYDVKMKEKGDIPEGYSVSREKKERFSLILESASTNQTSMYLCASWDRVNEQYFGPGTRLTVT.

This clone was detected only a few times. The chain combines TRBV24-1 with TRBJ2-5; D is perhaps TRBD2 (5 bases). The CDR3 extends over 14 amino acids. Per germline, CDR1 KGHDR and CDR2 SFDVKD. V lost 8 bases to trimming and J lost 5 bases, with 17 bases between them. CDR3: CATKLWRRYETQYF. In DNA, the CDR3 is TGTGCCACCAAGTTGTGGAGGAGGTACGAGACCCAGTACTTC.

This rearrangement joins TRBV11-2 to TRBJ2-7, with a weak D call TRBD2 (6 bases). Germline assignment: CDR1 SGHAT and CDR2 FQNNGV. This CDR3 has 14 amino acids. The V and J ends lost 5 bases and 4 bases respectively, with 15 bases between them. In nucleotides, the CDR3 is TGTGCCAGCAGCACACAGGAGGGCGGTTACGAGCAGTACTTC. Translating gives CASSTQEGGYEQYF.

This chain links TRBV5-1 with TRBJ2-1; the match to TRBD2 covers 10 bases. V gave up 2 bases and J gave up 12 bases; unmatched junction bases: 11. This CDR3 comprises 15 residues. Germline values: CDR1 SGHRS, CDR2 YFSETQ. The CDR3 DNA follows: TGCGCCAGCAGCTTTGGGACTAGCGAAGTTCAGGGGCAGTTCTTC. It translates to CASSFGTSEVQGQFF.

The chain couples TRBV14 to TRBJ2-5; 7 bases are shared with TRBD2. This CDR3 has 14 residues. The V gene's germline CDR1 is SGHDN and CDR2 FVKESK. J lost 4 bases, V lost 3 bases, and 5 bases had no gene match. The CDR3 spells CASSQIGGRETQYF. The DNA of the CDR3 is TGTGCCAGCAGCCAGATCGGGGGGAGAGAGACCCAGTACTTC.

The genes are TRBV7-9 and TRBJ2-3, with D perhaps matching TRBD2 (5 bases). This CDR3 spans 14 amino acids. In germline, CDR1 is SEHNR, CDR2 FQNEAQ (reference sequence). V shed 4 bases and J shed 6 bases, with 14 bases lying between them. Here the CDR3 reads CASSSSSIRDTQYF. Written as DNA, the CDR3 is TGTGCCAGCAGCTCTAGCTCCATACGGGATACGCAGTATTTT.

The V gene is TRBV9, the J gene TRBJ2-1; 7 nucleotides align to TRBD2. V shed 3 bases and J 4 bases; nucleotides not matched to a gene: 10. Looked up from germline, CDR1 is SGDLS and CDR2 is YYNGEE. The CDR3 has 16 amino acids. Written as DNA, the CDR3 is TGTGCCAGCAGCGCCACCGGGACGGGAGGATACAATGAGCAGTTCTTC. Translation gives CASSATGTGGYNEQFF.